Presented here are 4 T cell receptor beta chains from one specimen sequenced in a study of T cell responses to AZD1222 COVID-19 vaccine. Assay used: immunoSEQ multiplex PCR; TCRdb lists only in-frame clones, some missing. The data contain 150,000 to 200,000 clones, 94% of them singletons. Sequenced material: peripheral blood, taken on day 0 of AZD1222 vaccination. The receptors were sampled from an adult in good health.

The genes are TRBV30 and TRBJ1-1, with unresolved D. The V gene's germline CDR1 is GTSNPN and CDR2 SVGIG (reference sequence). V was clipped by 0 bases and J by 8 bases, with 13 bases between them. This CDR3 is built from 13 residues. The CDR3 DNA follows: TGTGCCTGGAGTGTACGGGTAGGCACCGAAGCTTTCTTT. Its translation: CAWSVRVGTEAFF.

The V gene is TRBV28, the J gene TRBJ1-1; no clear D gene. The germline gives CDR1 MDHEN, CDR2 SYDVKM. The CDR3 sequence is 14 residues long. V dropped 5 bases and J dropped 6 bases, with 16 bases sitting between them. The CDR3 DNA reads as TGTGCCAGCAGTCCCGGACCGACGATGGCTGAAGCTTTCTTT. Translation gives CASSPGPTMAEAFF.

The V call is TRBV19, the J call TRBJ1-1; 7 bases map to TRBD1. This CDR3 region has 16 residues. After removal of 5 bases from V and 6 bases from J, the junction contained 15 bases not matched to a gene. The V gene's germline CDR1 is LNHDA and CDR2 SQIVND (reference sequence). The CDR3 DNA follows: TGTGCCAGTAGTCACACAGGGGTTCGGGTGGGCGCTGAAGCTTTCTTT. As protein: CASSHTGVRVGAEAFF. The entire variable domain, with the rest obtained from reference TRBV19 and TRBJ1-1, is as follows: DGGITQSPKYLFRKEGQNVTLSCEQNLNHDAMYWYRQDPGQGLRLIYYSQIVNDFQKGDIAEGYSVSREKKESFPLTVTSAQKNPTAFYLCASSHTGVRVGAEAFFGQGTRLTVV.

This clone was seen a single time. The chain joins TRBV13 to TRBJ2-7; 7 positions agree with TRBD1. CDR3 length equals 12 residues. After removal of 5 bases from V and 4 bases from J, the junction contained 2 bases not matched to a gene. Germline V gene sequence: CDR1 PRHDT, CDR2 FYEKMQ (reference sequence). The DNA for the CDR3 is TGTGCCAGCAGCGCGGACAGGTACGAGCAGTACTTC. Its protein product is CASSADRYEQYF. Full variable domain (rest looked up from reference TRBV13 and TRBJ2-7): AAGVIQSPRHLIKEKRETATLKCYPIPRHDTVYWYQQGPGQDPQFLISFYEKMQSDKGSIPDRFSAQQFSDYHSELNMSSLELGDSALYFCASSADRYEQYFGPGTRLTVT.